This T cell receptor beta chain is drawn from a study of cytomegalovirus exposure and HLA in healthy donors. Study overall: Genotyping showed roughly 76% of 350 to 400 donors falling in the Caucasian-associated ancestry cluster.

PCR was performed using 60 Vbeta and 13 Jbeta primers. Methods used by the authors: Roughly 12 million of about 88 million unique TCR beta chains were shared, per a later count. Sequenced by immunoSEQ multiplex PCR; TCRdb stores in-frame clones only, minus some. That table gives V, J and clone size, and the DNA gave D and trimming. This sample's clone table lists 150,000 to 200,000 clones. CDR3 length: 14 amino acids. Germline CDR1 and CDR2: SGHRS and YFSETQ. The J segment lost 3 bases and the V segment lost 4 bases, leaving 5 bases of the junction unmatched. The chain employs TRBV5-1 and TRBJ2-7; the match to TRBD1 covers 9 bases. The sequence derives from a boy aged 5-17 years in good health and CMV-seronegative. What was sequenced was PBMCs. Here the CDR3 DNA reads TGCGCCAGCAGCCCCCCGGGACAGGGCTACGAGCAGTACTTC. Translating it yields CASSPPGQGYEQYF.